This is a list of T cell receptor beta chains from one sample in a study of T cells of healthy individuals. TCRdb reanalysed the 5' RACE reads using MiXCR and keeps one entry per CDR3 protein. Of about 100,000 distinct CDR3 sequences listed, around 17% are singletons. All receptors derive from a human donor in good health. The CDR3 runs from the conserved cysteine through the conserved F or W. D genes are given only for firm matches. Size tells how often a clone was seen (once, few, many) or the class of an expanded clone, and some rows leave it out.

>.|TRBV6-2/TRBV6-3|many|TRBJ1-1
CASSYSGQGEAFF
TGTGCCAGCAGTTATAGTGGGCAGGGCGAAGCTTTCTTT
>.|TRBV28|many|TRBJ2-6
CASSFEHSGANVLTF
TGTGCCAGCAGTTTCGAACACTCTGGGGCCAACGTCCTGACTTTC
>.|TRBV12-3/TRBV12-4|.|TRBJ1-1
CASSLFRRNTEAFF
TGTGCCAGCAGTTTGTTTCGCAGGAACACTGAAGCTTTCTTT
>.|TRBV12-3/TRBV12-4|.|TRBJ2-2
CASSSFPSGRNTGELFF
TGTGCCAGCAGTTCCTTCCCCAGCGGACGGAACACCGGGGAGCTGTTTTTT
>TRBD1|TRBV20-1|.|TRBJ1-4
CSAIGTGPIRSNEKLFF
TGCAGTGCTATCGGGACAGGGCCTATTAGGTCTAATGAAAAACTGTTTTTT
>.|TRBV5-5|few|TRBJ1-5
CASSLVEGSQPQHF
TGTGCCAGCAGCTTGGTGGAGGGCAGTCAGCCCCAGCATTTT
>.|TRBV20-1|many|TRBJ2-7
CSANRVHEQYF
TGCAGTGCTAATAGGGTCCACGAGCAGTACTTC
>.|TRBV6-1|.|TRBJ2-7
CASRVTRGEQYF
TGTGCCAGCAGAGTGACCCGAGGCGAGCAGTACTTC
>.|TRBV27|.|TRBJ2-3
CASSGPNTDTQYF
TGTGCCAGCAGTGGGCCAAACACAGATACGCAGTATTTT
>TRBD1|TRBV7-6|.|TRBJ1-1
CASSLGGGILNTEAFF
TGTGCCAGCAGCCTGGGAGGGGGCATTCTGAACACTGAAGCTTTCTTT
>.|TRBV7-9|many|TRBJ2-1
CASSPGVSNYADEQFF
TGTGCCAGCAGCCCTGGGGTGTCCAATTATGCTGATGAGCAGTTCTTC
>.|TRBV7-9|few|TRBJ1-5
CASSATAGQPQHF
TGTGCCAGCAGCGCGACTGCGGGTCAGCCCCAGCATTTT
>TRBD2|TRBV9|.|TRBJ2-5
CASSPAGGNQETQYF
TGTGCCAGCAGTCCCGCCGGGGGGAACCAAGAGACCCAGTACTTC
>TRBD1|TRBV5-1|few|TRBJ2-3
CASSQGQGADTQYF
TGCGCCAGCAGCCAGGGACAGGGGGCAGATACGCAGTATTTT
>.|TRBV6-2/TRBV6-3|few|TRBJ2-2
CASSQRVYGELFF
TGTGCCAGCAGCCAGCGGGTCTACGGGGAGCTGTTTTTT
>.|TRBV6-2/TRBV6-3|.|TRBJ1-1
CASSYSISKHAEAFF
TGTGCCAGCAGTTACTCGATAAGTAAACACGCTGAAGCTTTCTTT
>TRBD2|TRBV27|many|TRBJ2-3
CASSPRGTSGTGSTDTQYF
TGTGCCAGCAGTCCTAGGGGGACTAGCGGCACAGGGAGCACAGATACGCAGTATTTT
>.|TRBV9|few|TRBJ2-4
CASSVGGELVKNIQYF
TGTGCCAGCAGCGTAGGGGGAGAATTAGTCAAAAACATTCAGTACTTC
>.|TRBV14|many|TRBJ2-1
CASSQDSKGAYNEQFF
TGTGCCAGCAGCCAAGATAGTAAGGGGGCCTACAATGAGCAGTTCTTC
>.|TRBV15|.|TRBJ2-7
CATSSDSYEQYF
TGTGCCACCAGCTCCGACAGCTACGAGCAGTACTTC
>.|TRBV5-1|.|TRBJ2-7
CASSFTGIEQYF
TGCGCCAGCAGCTTTACAGGGATCGAGCAGTACTTC
>.|TRBV30|.|TRBJ1-5
CAWSRKGSQPQHF
TGTGCCTGGAGTCGGAAGGGTAGCCAGCCCCAGCATTTT
>.|TRBV4-3|many|TRBJ2-5
CASSQEVPIEETETQYF
TGCGCCAGCAGCCAAGAGGTCCCCATCGAGGAGACGGAGACCCAGTACTTC
>.|TRBV7-3|.|TRBJ2-3
CASSPGIVSPTDTQYF
TGTGCCAGCAGCCCAGGGATCGTCTCCCCCACAGATACGCAGTATTTT
>TRBD2|TRBV6-2/TRBV6-3|.|TRBJ2-7
CASSSGTSGRNYEQYF
TGTGCCAGCAGTTCCGGGACTAGCGGGAGGAACTACGAGCAGTACTTC
>TRBD1|TRBV20-1|.|TRBJ2-3
CSARPHRGWTDTQYF
TGCAGTGCTAGACCGCACAGGGGGTGGACAGATACGCAGTATTTT
>TRBD2|TRBV5-6|.|TRBJ2-1
CASSLGLAGMNEQFF
TGTGCCAGCAGCTTGGGACTAGCGGGAATGAATGAGCAGTTCTTC
>.|TRBV20-1|.|TRBJ2-2
CSARDWGRRNTGELFF
TGCAGTGCTAGAGATTGGGGCAGGAGGAACACCGGGGAGCTGTTTTTT
>.|TRBV3-2|few|TRBJ1-2
CASSQGRERGYTF
TGTGCCAGCAGCCAAGGCAGGGAGCGTGGCTACACCTTC
>TRBD2|TRBV25-1|.|TRBJ2-7
CASSEGEGPYEQYF
TGTGCCAGCAGTGAAGGGGAGGGCCCCTACGAGCAGTACTTC
>.|TRBV28|many|TRBJ2-5
CASSLGVQTQYF
TGTGCCAGCAGTTTGGGGGTGCAGACCCAGTACTTC
>TRBD1|TRBV20-1|.|TRBJ2-6
CSVNRGSGANVLTF
TGCAGTGTTAACAGGGGCAGTGGGGCCAACGTCCTGACTTTC
>.|TRBV20-1|many|TRBJ2-7
CSARAQSYEQYF
TGCAGTGCTAGAGCGCAGTCCTACGAGCAGTACTTC
>TRBD2|TRBV4-2|many|TRBJ2-7
CASSQESASGTGEQYF
TGTGCCAGCAGCCAAGAGTCGGCTAGCGGGACGGGCGAGCAGTACTTC
>.|TRBV30|few|TRBJ2-7
CAWRVQGIHEQYF
TGTGCCTGGAGGGTGCAGGGAATTCACGAGCAGTACTTC
>TRBD1|TRBV28|few|TRBJ2-7
CASSRRTGRSYEQYF
TGTGCCAGCAGCCGTAGGACAGGGAGGTCCTACGAGCAGTACTTC
>.|TRBV6-6|.|TRBJ1-1
CASSLPGGHTEAFF
TGTGCCAGCAGTTTGCCCGGCGGGCACACTGAAGCTTTCTTT
>.|TRBV29-1|few|TRBJ2-3
CSVESGDTDTQYF
TGCAGCGTTGAGTCGGGGGACACAGATACGCAGTATTTT
>.|TRBV14|few|TRBJ2-7
CASSQASEQYF
TGTGCCAGCAGCCAAGCCTCCGAGCAGTACTTC
>.|TRBV12-3/TRBV12-4|few|TRBJ2-7
CASSFSGSSSYEQYF
TGTGCCAGCAGTTTTAGCGGCTCCAGCTCCTACGAGCAGTACTTC
>.|TRBV7-9|.|TRBJ2-7
CASSFDPYEQYF
TGTGCCAGCAGCTTTGACCCCTACGAGCAGTACTTC
>.|TRBV4-2|few|TRBJ2-7
CASSHPGQGTYEQYF
TGTGCCAGCAGCCACCCCGGGCAGGGGACCTACGAGCAGTACTTC
>.|TRBV11-2|few|TRBJ2-1
CASSSDGRVAYNEQFF
TGTGCCAGCAGCTCTGACGGCCGGGTAGCCTACAATGAGCAGTTCTTC
>TRBD1|TRBV20-1|many|TRBJ2-7
CSASRDRVIEQYF
TGCAGTGCTAGCCGTGACAGGGTTATCGAGCAGTACTTC
>.|TRBV15|many|TRBJ2-7
CATSASTWGDSNYEQYF
TGTGCCACCAGCGCTTCAACCTGGGGGGACAGCAACTACGAGCAGTACTTC
>.|TRBV3-1|few|TRBJ2-1
CASSYLGSGYNEQFF
TGTGCCAGCAGCTACCTCGGGAGTGGATACAATGAGCAGTTCTTC
>TRBD1|TRBV10-2|.|TRBJ2-2
CGSQGAGELFF
TGCGGGTCACAGGGGGCCGGGGAGCTGTTTTTT
>TRBD1|TRBV11-2|many|TRBJ1-2
CASARTGAYGYTF
TGTGCCAGTGCAAGGACAGGGGCCTATGGCTACACCTTC
>TRBD2|TRBV9|many|TRBJ2-3
CASSVDSGGAPDTQYF
TGTGCCAGCAGCGTAGACAGCGGGGGGGCCCCAGATACGCAGTATTTT
>.|TRBV12-3/TRBV12-4|few|TRBJ1-6
CASSLQGGNSPLHF
TGTGCCAGCAGTCTACAGGGCGGGAATTCACCCCTCCACTTT
>.|TRBV7-2|.|TRBJ2-2
CASSTRGPGTGRELFF
TGTGCCAGCAGCACCCGAGGTCCCGGGACTGGACGGGAGCTGTTTTTT
>.|TRBV12-3/TRBV12-4|many|TRBJ2-2
CAGRGANTGELFF
TGTGCCGGCCGCGGGGCCAACACCGGGGAGCTGTTTTTT
>.|TRBV7-8|few|TRBJ2-3
CASSLIRGKGTDTQYF
TGTGCCAGCAGCTTAATCAGGGGTAAAGGCACAGATACGCAGTATTTT
>.|TRBV14|.|TRBJ2-3
CASSQRVDTQYF
TGTGCCAGCAGCCAACGCGTAGATACGCAGTATTTT